This TCR beta chain was captured in a study of cytomegalovirus exposure and HLA in healthy donors. Study-wide background: Sequencing of about 179 million T cells in an earlier analysis found roughly 120 million unique TCR beta sequences. Regarding the study as a whole: For most TCR sequences rarity was the rule, although some public TCRs occurred in many donors. In a later analysis, parvovirus B19, influenza, CMV and Epstein-Barr virus appeared linked to several top co-occurrence clusters.

V lost 5 bases to trimming and J lost 1 base, with 17 bases between them. The CDR3 totals 16 residues. Germline values: CDR1 PRHDT, CDR2 FYEKMQ (reference sequence). A note on this clone: Its antigen is unknown.

PCR primers comprised 60 Vbeta and 13 Jbeta primers. The table came from immunoSEQ multiplex PCR; TCRdb's copy has only in-frame clones and leaves some out. The sample holds around 150,000 clones; approximately 61% are singletons and the top ten take around 1.6%. The donors gave bone marrow, and they were healthy. The V gene is TRBV13, the J gene TRBJ1-1; no definite D call. What was sequenced was PBMCs. This clonotype originated in a human donor in good health. CDR3 nucleotide sequence: TGTGCCAGCAGCCCTCTAGGGAGACCTACGAACACTGAAGCTTTCTTT. It specifies CASSPLGRPTNTEAFF.